The 8 T cell receptor beta chains below come from one sample, sequenced in a study of blood T cell repertoires in COVID-19 (TCRdb year 2020). Library method: the immunoSEQ multiplex PCR assay. As stored in TCRdb, this immuneACCESS dataset retains in-frame rearrangements with V and J assigned. A fraction of the clones does not appear; measured against another copy, unresolved V genes explain less than half of the discrepancy, and the remainder lacks a known reason. The sample includes 88,000 or so clones, with around nine tenths observed a single time. 2% to 3% of the sample comes from the top ten. The specimen was peripheral blood. The receptor source for this set is a man aged 45-65 years with acute or convalescent COVID-19.

The J gene is TRBJ2-5, the V gene TRBV6-5; unclear D gene. In germline, CDR1 is MNHEY, CDR2 SVGAGI. V lost 6 bases and J 2 bases, leaving 13 bases between the germline ends. This CDR3 contains 14 residues. The CDR3 DNA follows: TGTGCCAGCAGCGACACCTGGGCACAAGAGACCCAGTACTTC. It specifies CASSDTWAQETQYF.

The V gene is TRBV14, the J gene TRBJ2-4; 9 bases are shared with TRBD2. With 3 bases clipped from V and 9 bases from J, the junction kept 3 bases outside the gene matches. Per germline, CDR1 SGHDN and CDR2 FVKESK. This CDR3 has 13 amino acids. The CDR3 coding sequence is TGTGCCAGCAGCCAGAGCGGGGGGAGCATTCAGTACTTC. Its translation is CASSQSGGSIQYF.

V and J are TRBV6-1 and TRBJ2-7, with TRBD1 matching over 7 bases. This CDR3 is built from 15 residues. With V trimmed by 2 bases and J by 5 bases, 9 bases remained unmatched. The germline V gene encodes CDR1 MNHNS and CDR2 SASEGT. DNA of the CDR3: TGTGCCAGCAGTGAACCGGGACAGAAAGGACACGAGCAGTACGTC. It yields the protein CASSEPGQKGHEQYV.

This chain links TRBV5-1 with TRBJ1-4; D is possibly TRBD1 (6 bases). V lost 5 bases and J lost 0, with 17 bases in between. In germline, CDR1 is SGHRS, CDR2 YFSETQ. The CDR3 has 17 amino acids. CDR3 region: CASRLGTTTSTNEKLFF. The CDR3 DNA reads TGCGCCAGCAGACTAGGGACAACAACTTCAACTAATGAAAAACTGTTTTTT.

V gene TRBV5-4 combines with J gene TRBJ1-1; 7 nucleotides agree with TRBD1. Germline CDR1 and CDR2: SGHNT and YYREEE (reference sequence). Losses at the gene ends were 1 base for V and 1 base for J; bases not matched to a gene: 4. This CDR3 comprises 15 residues. The CDR3 loop reads CASSLTKGANTEAFF. In DNA, the CDR3 is TGTGCCAGCAGCTTGACGAAGGGGGCGAACACTGAAGCTTTCTTT.

The chain's CDR3 is CASSRTGTVSPLHF. The CDR3 DNA reads TGTGCCAGCAGTCGGACAGGGACGGTCTCACCCCTCCACTTT. The chain carries TRBV2 and TRBJ1-6; TRBD1 aligns across 8 bases. Per germline, CDR1 SNHLY and CDR2 FYNNEI. With V trimmed by 5 bases and J by 10 bases, 7 bases remained unmatched. The CDR3 sequence is 14 residues long.

The V and J genes are TRBV7-9 and TRBJ2-5; 9 bases align to TRBD1. The V gene's germline CDR1 is SEHNR and CDR2 FQNEAQ (reference sequence). J was trimmed by 7 bases and V by 7 bases; bases with no gene match: 16. The CDR3 sequence is 16 residues long. CDR3 DNA: TGTGCCAGCACTTTTTTTGAAAGGGACAGGGTAGGGACCCAGTACTTC. The encoded protein is CASTFFERDRVGTQYF.

The chain has TRBV11-2 and TRBJ2-1; TRBD2 is a possible D gene (5 bases). Germline CDR1 reads SGHAT; CDR2 reads FQNNGV. CDR3 length: 12 amino acids. Deletions cut 2 bases from V and 15 bases from J, with 14 bases between. In DNA form, the CDR3 reads TGTGCCAGCAGCTTATACCGTCAAGAGGGGTTCTTC. It codes for CASSLYRQEGFF.